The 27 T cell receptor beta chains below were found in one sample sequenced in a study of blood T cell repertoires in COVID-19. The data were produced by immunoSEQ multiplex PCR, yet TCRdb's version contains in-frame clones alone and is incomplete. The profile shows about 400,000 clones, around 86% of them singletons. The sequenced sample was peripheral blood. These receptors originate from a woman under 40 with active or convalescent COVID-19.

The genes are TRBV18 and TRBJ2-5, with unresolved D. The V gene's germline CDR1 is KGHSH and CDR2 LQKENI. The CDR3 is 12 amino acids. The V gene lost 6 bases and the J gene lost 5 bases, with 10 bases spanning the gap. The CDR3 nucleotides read TGTGCCAGCTCCCGCTCCGAGGAGACCCAGTACTTC. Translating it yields CASSRSEETQYF.

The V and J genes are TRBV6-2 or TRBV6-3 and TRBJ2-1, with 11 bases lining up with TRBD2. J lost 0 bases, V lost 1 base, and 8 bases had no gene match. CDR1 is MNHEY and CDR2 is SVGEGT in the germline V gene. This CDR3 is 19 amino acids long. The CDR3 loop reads CASSYWLAGGASSYNEQFF. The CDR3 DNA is TGTGCCAGCAGTTACTGGTTAGCGGGGGGGGCTAGCTCCTACAATGAGCAGTTCTTC.

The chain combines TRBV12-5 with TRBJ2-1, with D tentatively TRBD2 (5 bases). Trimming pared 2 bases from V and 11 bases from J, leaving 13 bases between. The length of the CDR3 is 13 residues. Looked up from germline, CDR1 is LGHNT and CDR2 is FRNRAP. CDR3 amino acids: CASGLTGTGKQFF. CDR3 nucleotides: TGTGCTAGTGGTTTGACGGGAACGGGGAAGCAGTTCTTC.

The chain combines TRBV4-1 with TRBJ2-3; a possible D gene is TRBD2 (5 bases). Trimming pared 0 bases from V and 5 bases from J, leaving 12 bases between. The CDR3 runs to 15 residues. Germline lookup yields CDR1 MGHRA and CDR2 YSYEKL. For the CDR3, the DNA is TGCGCCAGCAGCCAAGATCGGGCTGAGGGAGATACGCAGTATTTT. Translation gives CASSQDRAEGDTQYF.

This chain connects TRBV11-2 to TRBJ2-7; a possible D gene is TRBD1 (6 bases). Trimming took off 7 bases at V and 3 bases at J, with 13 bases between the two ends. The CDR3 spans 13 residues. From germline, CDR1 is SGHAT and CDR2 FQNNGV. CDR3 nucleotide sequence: TGTGCCAGCACCGAAACAGGGTTCTACGAGCAGTACTTC. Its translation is CASTETGFYEQYF.

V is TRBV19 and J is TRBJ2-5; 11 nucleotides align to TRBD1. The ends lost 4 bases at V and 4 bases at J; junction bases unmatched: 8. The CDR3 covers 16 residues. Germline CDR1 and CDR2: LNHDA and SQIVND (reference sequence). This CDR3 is CASSSQGQGARETQYF. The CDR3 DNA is TGTGCCAGTAGTAGTCAAGGACAGGGGGCGCGAGAGACCCAGTACTTC.

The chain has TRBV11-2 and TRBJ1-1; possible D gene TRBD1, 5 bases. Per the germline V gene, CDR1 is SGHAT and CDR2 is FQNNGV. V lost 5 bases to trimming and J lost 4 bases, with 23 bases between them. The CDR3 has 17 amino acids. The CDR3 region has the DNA TGTGCCAGCAGCCCATTAGGGGCGCGAAGTATGATCACTGAAGCTTTCTTT. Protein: CASSPLGARSMITEAFF.

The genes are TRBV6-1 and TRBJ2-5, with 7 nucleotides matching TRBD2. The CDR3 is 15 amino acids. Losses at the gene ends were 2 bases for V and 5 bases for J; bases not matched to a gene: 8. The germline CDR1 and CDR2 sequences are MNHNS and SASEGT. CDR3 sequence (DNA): TGTGCCAGCAGTGAACAGCGGGGTTTCGTTGAGACCCAGTACTTC. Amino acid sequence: CASSEQRGFVETQYF.

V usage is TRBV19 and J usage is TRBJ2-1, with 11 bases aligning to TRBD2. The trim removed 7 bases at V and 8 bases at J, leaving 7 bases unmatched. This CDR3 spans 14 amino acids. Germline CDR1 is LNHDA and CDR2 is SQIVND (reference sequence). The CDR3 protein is CASKVAGGNHEQFF. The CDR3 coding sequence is TGTGCCAGTAAGGTAGCGGGGGGGAATCATGAGCAGTTCTTC.

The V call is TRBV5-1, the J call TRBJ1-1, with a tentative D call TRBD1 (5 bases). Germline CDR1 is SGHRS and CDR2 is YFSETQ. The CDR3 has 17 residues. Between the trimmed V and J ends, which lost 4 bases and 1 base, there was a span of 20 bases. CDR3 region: CASSPTPGGFGNTEAFF. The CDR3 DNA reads TGCGCCAGCAGCCCCACCCCCGGGGGGTTTGGGAACACTGAAGCTTTCTTT. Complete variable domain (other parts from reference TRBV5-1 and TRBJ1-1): KAGVTQTPRYLIKTRGQQVTLSCSPISGHRSVSWYQQTPGQGLQFLFEYFSETQRNKGNFPGRFSGRQFSNSRSEMNVSTLELGDSALYLCASSPTPGGFGNTEAFFGQGTRLTVV.

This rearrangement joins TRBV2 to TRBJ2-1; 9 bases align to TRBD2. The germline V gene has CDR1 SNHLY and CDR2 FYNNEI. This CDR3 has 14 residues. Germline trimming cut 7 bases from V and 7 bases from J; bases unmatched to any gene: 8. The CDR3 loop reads CASIVTSGLNEQFF. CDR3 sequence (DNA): TGTGCCAGCATAGTGACTAGCGGATTAAATGAGCAGTTCTTC.

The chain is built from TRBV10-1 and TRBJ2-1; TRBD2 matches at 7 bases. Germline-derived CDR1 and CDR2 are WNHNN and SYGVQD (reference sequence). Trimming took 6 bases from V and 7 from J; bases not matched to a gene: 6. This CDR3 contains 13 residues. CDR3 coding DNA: TGCGCCAGCAGAGGACTAGGGGCTAATGAGCAGTTCTTC. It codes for CASRGLGANEQFF.

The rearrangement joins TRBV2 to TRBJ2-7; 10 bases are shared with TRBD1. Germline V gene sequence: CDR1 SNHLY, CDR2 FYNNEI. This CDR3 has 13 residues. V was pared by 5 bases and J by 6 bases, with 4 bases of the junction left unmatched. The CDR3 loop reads CASSRDRGGEQYF. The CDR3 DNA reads TGTGCCAGCAGTCGGGACAGGGGTGGCGAGCAGTACTTC.

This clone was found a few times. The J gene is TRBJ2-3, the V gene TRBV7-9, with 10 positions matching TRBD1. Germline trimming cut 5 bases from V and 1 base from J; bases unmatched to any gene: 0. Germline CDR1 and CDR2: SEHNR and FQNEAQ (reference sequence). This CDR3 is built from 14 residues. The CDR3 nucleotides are TGTGCCAGCAGCGACAGGGGGCGCACAGATACGCAGTATTTT. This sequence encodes CASSDRGRTDTQYF.

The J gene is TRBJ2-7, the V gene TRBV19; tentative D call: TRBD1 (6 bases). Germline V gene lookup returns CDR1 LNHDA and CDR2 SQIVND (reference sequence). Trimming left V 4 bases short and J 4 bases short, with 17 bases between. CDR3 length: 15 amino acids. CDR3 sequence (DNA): TGTGCCAGTAGTACCACCCCCTTGGGGGCGTACGAGCAGTACTTC. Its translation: CASSTTPLGAYEQYF.

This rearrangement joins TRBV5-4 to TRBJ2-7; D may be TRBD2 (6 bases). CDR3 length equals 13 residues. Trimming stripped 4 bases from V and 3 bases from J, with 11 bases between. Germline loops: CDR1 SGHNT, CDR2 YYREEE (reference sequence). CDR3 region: CASSLRGGYEQYF. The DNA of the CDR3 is TGTGCCAGCAGCCTAAGGGGAGGCTACGAGCAGTACTTC.

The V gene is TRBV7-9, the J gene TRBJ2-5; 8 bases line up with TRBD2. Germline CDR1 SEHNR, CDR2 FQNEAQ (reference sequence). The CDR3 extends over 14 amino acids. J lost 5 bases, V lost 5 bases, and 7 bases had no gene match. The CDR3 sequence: CASSPSGGGETQYF. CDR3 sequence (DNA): TGTGCCAGCAGCCCCAGCGGGGGCGGGGAGACCCAGTACTTC. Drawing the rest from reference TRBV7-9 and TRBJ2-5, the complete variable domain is DTGVSQNPRHKITKRGQNVTFRCDPISEHNRLYWYRQTLGQGPEFLTYFQNEAQLEKSRLLSDRFSAERPKGSFSTLEIQRTEQGDSAMYLCASSPSGGGETQYFGPGTRLLVL.

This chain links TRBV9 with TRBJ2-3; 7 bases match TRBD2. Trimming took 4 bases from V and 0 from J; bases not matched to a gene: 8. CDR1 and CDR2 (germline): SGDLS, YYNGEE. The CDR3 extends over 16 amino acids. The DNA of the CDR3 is TGTGCCAGCAGCCCGTGGCGGGAGATGAGCACAGATACGCAGTATTTT. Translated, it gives CASSPWREMSTDTQYF.

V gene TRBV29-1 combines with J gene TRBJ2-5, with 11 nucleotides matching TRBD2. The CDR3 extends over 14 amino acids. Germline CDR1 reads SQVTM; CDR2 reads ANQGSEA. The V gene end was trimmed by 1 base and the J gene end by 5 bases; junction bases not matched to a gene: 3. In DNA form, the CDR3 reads TGCAGCGTTGAAGTACTAGCGGGAGACGAGACCCAGTACTTC. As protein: CSVEVLAGDETQYF.

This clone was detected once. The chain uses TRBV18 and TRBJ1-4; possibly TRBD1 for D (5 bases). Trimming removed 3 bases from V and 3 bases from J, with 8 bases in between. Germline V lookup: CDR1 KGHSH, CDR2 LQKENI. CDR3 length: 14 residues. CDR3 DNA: TGTGCCAGCTCACCTGCGGGGCCTAATGAAAAACTGTTTTTT. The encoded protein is CASSPAGPNEKLFF.

The CDR3 DNA sequence: TGTGCCAGCAGTCCTGGGACAGGGGATGTTTATGGCTACACCTTC. It encodes CASSPGTGDVYGYTF. This chain links TRBV27 with TRBJ1-2; TRBD1 matches 10 bases. CDR1 and CDR2 from the germline V gene are MNHEY and SMNVEV (reference sequence). J gave up 5 bases and V 5 bases, and 8 bases lay outside the gene matches. CDR3 length: 15 residues.

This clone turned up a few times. CDR3 region: CASSYPQGLNTEAFF. In nucleotides, the CDR3 is TGTGCCAGCAGCTACCCACAGGGGCTGAACACTGAAGCTTTCTTT. This chain connects TRBV5-6 to TRBJ1-1; 7 bases align to TRBD1. V lost 3 bases to trimming and J lost 0 bases; unmatched junction nucleotides: 5. Per the germline V gene, CDR1 is SGHDT and CDR2 is YYEEEE. The CDR3 extends over 15 amino acids.

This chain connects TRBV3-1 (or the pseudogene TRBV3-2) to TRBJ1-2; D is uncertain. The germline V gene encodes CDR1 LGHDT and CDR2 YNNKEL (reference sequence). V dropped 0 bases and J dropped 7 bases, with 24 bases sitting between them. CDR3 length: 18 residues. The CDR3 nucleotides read TGTGCCAGCAGCCAAGACCGACTAACAGTACAGATGGGGTCTGGCTACACCTTC. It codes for CASSQDRLTVQMGSGYTF.

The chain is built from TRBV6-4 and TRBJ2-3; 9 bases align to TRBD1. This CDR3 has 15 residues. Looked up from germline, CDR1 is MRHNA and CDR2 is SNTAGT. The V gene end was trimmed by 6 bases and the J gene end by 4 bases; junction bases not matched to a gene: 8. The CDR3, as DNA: TGTGCCAGCAGAACACAGGGGGCTTTGGCAGATACGCAGTATTTT. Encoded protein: CASRTQGALADTQYF.

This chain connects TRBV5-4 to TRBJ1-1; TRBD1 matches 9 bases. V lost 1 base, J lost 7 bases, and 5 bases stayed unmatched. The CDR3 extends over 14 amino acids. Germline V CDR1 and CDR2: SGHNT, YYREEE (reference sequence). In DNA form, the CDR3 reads TGTGCCAGCAGCTTGACGGACAGGGGCCTTGAAGCTTTCTTT. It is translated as CASSLTDRGLEAFF.

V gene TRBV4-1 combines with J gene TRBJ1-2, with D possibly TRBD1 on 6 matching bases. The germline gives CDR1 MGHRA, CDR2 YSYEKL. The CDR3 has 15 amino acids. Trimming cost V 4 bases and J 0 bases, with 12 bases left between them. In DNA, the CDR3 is TGCGCCAGCAGCCTAAGAACAGGGCCTAACTATGGCTACACCTTC. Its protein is CASSLRTGPNYGYTF.

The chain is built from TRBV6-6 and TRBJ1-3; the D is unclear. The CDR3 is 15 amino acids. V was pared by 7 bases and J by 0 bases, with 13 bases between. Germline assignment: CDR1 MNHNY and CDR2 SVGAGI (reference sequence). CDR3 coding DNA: TGTGCCAGCATAAACGACATCCTCTCTGGAAACACCATATATTTT. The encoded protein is CASINDILSGNTIYF.